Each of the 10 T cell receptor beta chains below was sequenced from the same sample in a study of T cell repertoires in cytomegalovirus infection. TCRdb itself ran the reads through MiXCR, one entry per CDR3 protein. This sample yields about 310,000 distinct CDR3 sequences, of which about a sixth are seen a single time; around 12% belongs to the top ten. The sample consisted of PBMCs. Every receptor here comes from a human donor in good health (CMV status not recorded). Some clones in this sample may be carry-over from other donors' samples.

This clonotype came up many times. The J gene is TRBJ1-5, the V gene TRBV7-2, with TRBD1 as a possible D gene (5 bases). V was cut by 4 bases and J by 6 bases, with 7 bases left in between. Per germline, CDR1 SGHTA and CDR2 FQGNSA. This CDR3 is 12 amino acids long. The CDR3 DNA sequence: TGTGCCAGCAGCTCCCAGGGTCAGCCCCAGCATTTT. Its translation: CASSSQGQPQHF. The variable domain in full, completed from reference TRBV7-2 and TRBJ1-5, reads GAGVSQSPSNKVTEKGKDVELRCDPISGHTALYWYRQSLGQGLEFLIYFQGNSAPDKSGLPSDRFSAERTGGSVSTLTIQRTQQEDSAVYLCASSSQGQPQHFGDGTRLSIL.

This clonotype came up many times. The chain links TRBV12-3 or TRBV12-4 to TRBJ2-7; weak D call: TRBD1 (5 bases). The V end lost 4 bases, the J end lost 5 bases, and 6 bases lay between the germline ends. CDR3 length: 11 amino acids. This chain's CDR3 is CASSSGNEQYF. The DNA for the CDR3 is TGTGCCAGCAGTTCAGGGAACGAGCAGTACTTC.

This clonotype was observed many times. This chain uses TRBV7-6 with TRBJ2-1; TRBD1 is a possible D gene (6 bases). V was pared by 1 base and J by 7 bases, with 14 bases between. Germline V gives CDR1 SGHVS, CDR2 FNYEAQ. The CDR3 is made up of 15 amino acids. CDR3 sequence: CASSLVQGMGNEQFF. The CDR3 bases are TGTGCCAGCAGCTTAGTCCAGGGGATGGGAAATGAGCAGTTCTTC.

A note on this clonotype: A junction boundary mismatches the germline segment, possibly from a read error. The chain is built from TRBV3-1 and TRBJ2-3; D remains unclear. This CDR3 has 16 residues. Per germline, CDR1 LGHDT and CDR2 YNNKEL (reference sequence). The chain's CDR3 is CASSPFQVTATDTQCF. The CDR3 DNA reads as TGTGCCAGCAGCCCCTTCCAGGTGACGGCCACAGATACGCAGTGTTTT.

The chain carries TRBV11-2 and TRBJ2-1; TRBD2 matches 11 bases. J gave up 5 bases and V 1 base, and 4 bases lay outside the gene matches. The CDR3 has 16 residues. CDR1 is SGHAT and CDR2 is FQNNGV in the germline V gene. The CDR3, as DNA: TGTGCCAGCAGCTTAGTCTTGACTAGCGGGAACAATGAGCAGTTCTTC. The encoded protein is CASSLVLTSGNNEQFF.

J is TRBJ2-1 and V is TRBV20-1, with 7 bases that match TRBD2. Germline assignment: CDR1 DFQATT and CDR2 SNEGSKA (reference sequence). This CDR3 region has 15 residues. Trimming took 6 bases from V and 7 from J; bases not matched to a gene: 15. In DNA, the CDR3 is TGCAGTGCCCCAGACGGGGGGAAGGTTCTGAATGAGCAGTTCTTC. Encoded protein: CSAPDGGKVLNEQFF.

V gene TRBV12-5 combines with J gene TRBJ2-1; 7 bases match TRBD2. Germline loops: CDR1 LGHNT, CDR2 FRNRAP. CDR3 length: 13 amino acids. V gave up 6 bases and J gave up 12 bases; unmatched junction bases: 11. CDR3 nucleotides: TGTGCTAGTGGGGGGGATGGTCGGGGGGTGCAGTTCTTC. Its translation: CASGGDGRGVQFF.

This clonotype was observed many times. The CDR3 DNA reads TGTGCCAGCCGCAGGACAGGACCCGGGGAGCTGTTTTTT. Translation: CASRRTGPGELFF. The chain uses TRBV12-3 or TRBV12-4 and TRBJ2-2; 7 nucleotides match TRBD1. J lost 6 bases, V lost 8 bases, and 6 bases had no gene match. This CDR3 has 13 residues.

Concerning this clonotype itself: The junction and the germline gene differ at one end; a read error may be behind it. DNA of the CDR3: TGTGCTAGCAGCTTACAGCCTCAAACTCGGGGAGCTGTTTTT. It encodes CASSLQPQTRGAVF. This chain connects TRBV7-9 to TRBJ2-2, with D possibly being TRBD2 (5 bases). CDR3 length: 14 amino acids. Per the germline V gene, CDR1 is SEHNR and CDR2 is FQNEAQ (reference sequence).

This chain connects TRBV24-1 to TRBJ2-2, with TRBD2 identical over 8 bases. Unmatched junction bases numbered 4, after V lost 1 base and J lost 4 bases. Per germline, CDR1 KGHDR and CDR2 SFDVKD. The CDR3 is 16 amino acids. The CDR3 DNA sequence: TGTGCCACCAGTGATTTTTTCGGGGGGGCCACCGGGGAGCTGTTTTTT. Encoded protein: CATSDFFGGATGELFF.